A single sample gave rise to the 10 T cell receptor beta chains below, sequenced in a study of T cells in Graves' hyperthyroidism and ophthalmopathy. RNA transcripts served as the template for amplifying TCR beta CDR3 regions. TCR CDR3 regions were first amplified by RT-PCR with HTBI primers. TCRdb analysed the multiplex PCR reads with MiXCR anew, one entry per CDR3 protein. This sample has hundreds of thousands of distinct CDR3 sequences, with less than 25% found just once. Sequences were obtained from blood. These receptors all come from a woman aged 70-85 years with Graves' ophthalmopathy.

The gene calls are TRBV28 and TRBJ2-3; 9 nucleotides match TRBD1. V shed 1 base and J 4 bases; nucleotides not matched to a gene: 9. Germline CDR1 reads MDHEN; CDR2 reads SYDVKM. This CDR3 has 17 residues. CDR3: CASSLSDYRGQADTQYF. The DNA for the CDR3 is TGTGCCAGCAGTTTATCTGACTACAGGGGGCAAGCAGATACGCAGTATTTT.

The V call is TRBV5-1, the J call TRBJ1-1, with a weak D call TRBD1 (5 bases). This CDR3 region has 15 residues. V lost 0 bases, J lost 1 base, and 10 bases lay in between. Germline CDR1 and CDR2: SGHRS and YFSETQ. CDR3 protein: CASSLGAGGNTEAFF. CDR3 DNA sequence: TGCGCCAGCAGCTTGGGGGCGGGGGGGAACACTGAAGCTTTCTTT. Combining the CDR3 with reference TRBV5-1 and TRBJ1-1 gives the whole variable domain KAGVTQTPRYLIKTRGQQVTLSCSPISGHRSVSWYQQTPGQGLQFLFEYFSETQRNKGNFPGRFSGRQFSNSRSEMNVSTLELGDSALYLCASSLGAGGNTEAFFGQGTRLTVV.

This clonotype occurred many times. The chain has TRBV5-1 and TRBJ1-1, with D possibly TRBD1 on 6 matching bases. This CDR3 has 14 residues. Germline V gene sequence: CDR1 SGHRS, CDR2 YFSETQ. The ends were cut back, 2 bases at V and 5 bases at J, with 13 bases in the middle. The CDR3 DNA follows: TGCGCCAGCAGCTTCGGGGGCGAGGGTACTGAAGCTTTCTTT. Protein: CASSFGGEGTEAFF.

The sample holds many counts of this clonotype. V and J are TRBV28 and TRBJ2-1; D possibly corresponds to TRBD2 (5 bases). CDR3 length: 14 amino acids. Germline CDR1 reads MDHEN; CDR2 reads SYDVKM. Trimming stripped 4 bases from V and 10 bases from J, with 17 bases between. The CDR3 coding sequence is TGTGCCAGCAGTTCCCCGGACGGAACTAGGGAGCAGTTCTTC. Translation gives CASSSPDGTREQFF.

This clonotype was observed a few times. The gene calls are TRBV19 and TRBJ2-5; D is unclear. V was clipped by 1 base and J by 5 bases, with 14 bases between them. This CDR3 comprises 15 residues. The germline V gene has CDR1 LNHDA and CDR2 SQIVND (reference sequence). The chain's CDR3 is CASSIAPVARETQYF. DNA for the CDR3: TGTGCCAGTAGTATAGCCCCAGTGGCCCGGGAGACCCAGTACTTC.

The sample holds a few counts of this clonotype. This chain connects TRBV30 to TRBJ1-2, with 9 bases fitting TRBD1. The CDR3 extends over 13 amino acids. With 0 bases clipped from V and 5 bases from J, the junction kept 1 base outside the gene matches. Germline V gene lookup returns CDR1 GTSNPN and CDR2 SVGIG (reference sequence). CDR3 amino acids: CAWSVGTGYGYTF. In nucleotides, the CDR3 is TGTGCCTGGAGTGTTGGGACAGGGTATGGCTACACCTTC.

This clonotype has just one count. A much larger clone lies one base from this, so it may be a read error. This is likely a read error, given that the CDR3 carries no conserved phenylalanine or tryptophan at its end. The V call is TRBV28, the J call TRBJ2-7; 9 positions agree with TRBD2. Germline assignment: CDR1 MDHEN and CDR2 SYDVKM. The CDR3 contains 17 residues. The ends lost 2 bases at V and 1 base at J; junction bases unmatched: 9. The CDR3 nucleotides read TGTGCCAGCAGTTTAGACTCGGCGGGAGGGAAATCCTACGAGCAGTACCTC. Translating it yields CASSLDSAGGKSYEQYL.

This clonotype was recorded at least ten times. This chain joins TRBV6-1 and TRBJ1-5; 10 bases match TRBD1. The CDR3 runs to 16 residues. J lost 7 bases, V lost 2 bases, and 8 bases had no gene match. Germline V gene lookup returns CDR1 MNHNS and CDR2 SASEGT. The CDR3 here is CASSEQGQGPGQPQHF. CDR3 DNA: TGTGCCAGCAGTGAACAGGGACAGGGGCCGGGGCAGCCCCAGCATTTT.

This clonotype was picked up many times. In DNA form, the CDR3 reads TGTGCCAGCAGTCCCCCCTTGGGAGCTACGAACACTGAAGCTTTCTTT. Protein: CASSPPLGATNTEAFF. V is TRBV12-3 or TRBV12-4 and J is TRBJ1-1; D remains ambiguous. There are 16 residues in the CDR3. Trimming removed 5 bases from V and 1 base from J, with 17 bases in between.

The CDR3 nucleotides read TGTGCCAGCAGCCAAAGGGCTAGGCAAGAGACCCAGTACTTC. As protein: CASSQRARQETQYF. This chain uses TRBV3-1 with TRBJ2-5; D gene uncertain. The CDR3 totals 14 residues. In germline, CDR1 is LGHDT, CDR2 YNNKEL (reference sequence). V lost 2 bases to trimming and J lost 2 bases, with 9 bases between them.